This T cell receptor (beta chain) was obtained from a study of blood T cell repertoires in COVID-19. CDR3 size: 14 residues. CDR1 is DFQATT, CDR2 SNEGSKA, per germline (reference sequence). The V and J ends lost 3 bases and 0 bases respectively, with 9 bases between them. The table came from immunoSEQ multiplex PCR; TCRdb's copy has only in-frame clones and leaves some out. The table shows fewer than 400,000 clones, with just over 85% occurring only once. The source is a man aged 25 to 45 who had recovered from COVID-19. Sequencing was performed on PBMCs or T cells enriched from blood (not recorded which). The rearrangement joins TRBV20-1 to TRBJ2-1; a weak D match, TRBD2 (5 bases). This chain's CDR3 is CSASRAGSYNEQFF. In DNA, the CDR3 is TGCAGTGCTAGTCGGGCGGGCTCCTACAATGAGCAGTTCTTC.